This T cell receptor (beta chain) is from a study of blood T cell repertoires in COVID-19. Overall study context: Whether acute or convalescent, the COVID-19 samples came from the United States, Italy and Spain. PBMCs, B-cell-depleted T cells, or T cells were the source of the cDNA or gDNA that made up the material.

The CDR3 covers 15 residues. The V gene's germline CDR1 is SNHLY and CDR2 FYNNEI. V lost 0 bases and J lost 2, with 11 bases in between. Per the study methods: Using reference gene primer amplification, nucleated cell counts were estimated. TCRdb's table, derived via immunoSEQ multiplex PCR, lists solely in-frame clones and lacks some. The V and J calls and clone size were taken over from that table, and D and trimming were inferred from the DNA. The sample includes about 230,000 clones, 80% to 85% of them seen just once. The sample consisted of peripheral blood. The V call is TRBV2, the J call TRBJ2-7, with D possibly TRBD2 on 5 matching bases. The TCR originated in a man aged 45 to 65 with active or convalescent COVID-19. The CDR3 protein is CASSEALAQTYEQYF. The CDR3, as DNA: TGTGCCAGCAGTGAAGCGCTAGCCCAGACCTACGAGCAGTACTTC.